The next 18 T cell receptor beta chains were all read from a single sample in a study of CD8 T cells in Susac syndrome. Reverse transcription of about 0.5 to 1 ug RNA used random hexamers. TCRdb used MiXCR to reprocess the immunoSEQ multiplex PCR reads, holding one entry per CDR3 protein. The sample shows a few hundred thousand distinct CDR3 sequences, almost 85% of them seen only once. The sequenced sample consisted of CD8+ T cells from PBMCs. The receptors derive from a human donor with multiple sclerosis.

This clonotype was observed a single time. V and J are TRBV24-1 and TRBJ2-1, with unresolved D. The CDR3 is 13 amino acids. Trimming removed 7 bases from V and 6 bases from J, with 12 bases in between. Germline values: CDR1 KGHDR, CDR2 SFDVKD. CDR3 in DNA: TGTGCCACCAGGGGCGGTTTTAGCAATGAGCAGTTCTTC. This translates into CATRGGFSNEQFF.

This chain uses TRBV27 with TRBJ1-1; D not resolved. From germline, CDR1 is MNHEY and CDR2 SMNVEV (reference sequence). This CDR3 is built from 12 residues. The V end lost 8 bases, the J end lost 5 bases, and 12 bases lay between the germline ends. The CDR3 DNA reads TGTGCCAGCGCCAGCGGCACAACTGAAGCTTTCTTT. Translating it yields CASASGTTEAFF.

The rearrangement uses TRBV2 and TRBJ2-2, with TRBD2 matching 7 bases. In germline, CDR1 is SNHLY, CDR2 FYNNEI. J gave up 1 base and V 7 bases, and 6 bases lay outside the gene matches. The CDR3 contains 15 residues. The CDR3 here is CASKWEGLNTGELFF. The CDR3 coding sequence is TGTGCCAGCAAGTGGGAGGGGTTGAACACCGGGGAGCTGTTTTTT.

This chain joins TRBV9 and TRBJ1-5, with 10 nucleotides matching TRBD1. This CDR3 has 17 residues. Germline V CDR1 and CDR2: SGDLS, YYNGEE. V lost 2 bases and J lost 11; bases outside the gene matches: 16. As DNA, the CDR3 is TGTGCCAGCAGCGTTCCCCCCGGACAGGGGGTCACAGGAGCCCAGCATTTT. The encoded protein is CASSVPPGQGVTGAQHF. Using reference TRBV9 and TRBJ1-5 for the parts outside the CDR3, the full variable domain is DSGVTQTPKHLITATGQRVTLRCSPRSGDLSVYWYQQSLDQGLQFLIQYYNGEERAKGNILERFSAQQFPDLHSELNLSSLELGDSALYFCASSVPPGQGVTGAQHFGDGTRLSIL.

The V call is TRBV6-5, the J call TRBJ2-1, with D tentatively TRBD2 (6 bases). The CDR3 is 14 residues long. Germline V lookup: CDR1 MNHEY, CDR2 SVGAGI. The CDR3 loop is CASPYERAYNEQFF. The DNA of the CDR3 is TGTGCTAGCCCCTACGAGCGGGCCTACAATGAGCAGTTCTTC.

This CDR3 reads CATSRVGAGSYNEQFF. Written as DNA, the CDR3 is TGTGCCACCAGCAGGGTTGGGGCAGGCTCCTACAATGAGCAGTTCTTC. V gene TRBV15 combines with J gene TRBJ2-1; the D gene is possibly TRBD1 (5 bases). The CDR3 runs to 16 residues. V lost 3 bases, J lost 0 bases, and 12 bases lay in between. CDR1 is LNHNV and CDR2 is YYDKDF in the germline V gene (reference sequence).

This clonotype appeared once. The chain carries TRBV19 and TRBJ1-1, with D uncertain. In germline, CDR1 is LNHDA, CDR2 SQIVND (reference sequence). The CDR3 sequence is 14 residues long. V lost 3 bases and J 0 bases, leaving 8 bases between the germline ends. CDR3 protein: CASSIAAMNTEAFF. The CDR3, as DNA: TGTGCCAGTAGTATCGCGGCGATGAACACTGAAGCTTTCTTT.

In its sample, this clonotype was seen once. This chain connects TRBV24-1 to TRBJ2-5, with TRBD1 matching 7 bases. CDR3 length: 16 amino acids. The V gene's germline CDR1 is KGHDR and CDR2 SFDVKD. Trimming cost V 0 bases and J 4 bases; bases outside gene matches: 7. The CDR3 here is CATSDLSSGQAETQYF. CDR3 in DNA: TGTGCCACCAGTGATTTGAGCTCCGGACAGGCAGAGACCCAGTACTTC.

The genes are TRBV12-5 and TRBJ2-1; TRBD2 agrees at 13 bases. Losses at the gene ends were 0 bases for V and 7 bases for J; bases not matched to a gene: 9. CDR1 is LGHNT, CDR2 FRNRAP, per germline. CDR3 length: 18 residues. CDR3 amino acids: CASGLVRGLAGVVNEQFF. Written as DNA, the CDR3 is TGTGCTAGTGGTTTGGTAAGAGGACTAGCGGGAGTTGTAAATGAGCAGTTCTTC.

The chain has TRBV19 and TRBJ2-7; D remains ambiguous. From germline, CDR1 is LNHDA and CDR2 SQIVND (reference sequence). V was pared by 5 bases and J by 3 bases, with 11 bases between. The CDR3 consists of 13 residues. CDR3 sequence reads: CASSPSVYYEQYF. The CDR3 nucleotides read TGTGCCAGTAGTCCCTCTGTCTACTACGAGCAGTACTTC.

The chain uses TRBV19 and TRBJ1-5; TRBD1 matches at 8 bases. Losses at the gene ends were 7 bases for V and 2 bases for J; bases not matched to a gene: 7. This CDR3 has 15 amino acids. Per germline, CDR1 LNHDA and CDR2 SQIVND (reference sequence). The CDR3 nucleotides are TGTGCCAGTACCATAGGGACAGGAGGCAATCAGCCCCAGCATTTT. This codes for CASTIGTGGNQPQHF.

Concerning this clonotype: One junction end does not reproduce the germline sequence, and a read error may be involved. V and J are TRBV7-7 and TRBJ1-3; no firm D call. CDR3 length equals 18 residues. The germline V gene has CDR1 SSHAT and CDR2 FNYEAQ (reference sequence). The CDR3 spells CASSPHETGIIAGNTIYF. The DNA of the CDR3 is TGTGCTAGCAGCCCCCACGAGACGGGGATCATTGCTGGAAACACCATATATTTT.

The chain has TRBV10-1 and TRBJ2-7; the D call may be TRBD1 or TRBD2 (5 bases each). The V gene lost 5 bases and the J gene lost 2 bases, with 13 bases spanning the gap. CDR1 is WNHNN and CDR2 is SYGVQD in the germline V gene (reference sequence). This CDR3 is built from 14 residues. In DNA form, the CDR3 reads TGCGCCAGCAGTCCCGGGACGACAACCTACGAGCAGTACTTC. This translates into CASSPGTTTYEQYF.

CDR3 residues: CASSLRTSNTGELFF. Here the CDR3 DNA reads TGTGCCAGCAGTTTAAGGACTAGCAACACCGGGGAGCTGTTTTTT. The chain is built from TRBV27 and TRBJ2-2; 8 bases line up with TRBD2. Germline CDR1 reads MNHEY; CDR2 reads SMNVEV (reference sequence). The junction had 1 base not matched to a gene; V was cut back by 2 bases and J by 2 bases. This CDR3 region has 15 residues.

This chain connects TRBV19 to TRBJ2-7; a possible D gene is TRBD2 (5 bases). The CDR3 runs to 15 residues. Trimming took off 3 bases at V and 7 bases at J, with 19 bases between the two ends. The germline CDR1 and CDR2 sequences are LNHDA and SQIVND (reference sequence). DNA for the CDR3: TGTGCCAGTAGTATTAACTGGAGGATCGAGGTGGAGCAGTACTTC. Translation gives CASSINWRIEVEQYF.

This chain connects TRBV7-9 to TRBJ2-3, with D unclear. V was pared by 11 bases and J by 4 bases, with 19 bases between. Germline V gene sequence: CDR1 SEHNR, CDR2 FQNEAQ (reference sequence). The CDR3 loop spans 14 amino acids. The CDR3 DNA follows: TGTGCCTCCCAGGAGACCGTTGGAGCAGATACGCAGTATTTT. Encoded protein: CASQETVGADTQYF.

J is TRBJ1-5 and V is TRBV5-4; the D gene is possibly TRBD1 (5 bases). Germline loops: CDR1 SGHNT, CDR2 YYREEE (reference sequence). The CDR3 is 14 amino acids. Trimming shortened V by 4 bases and J by 5 bases, and 13 bases separated the two germline ends. Written as DNA, the CDR3 is TGTGCCAGCAGCCGTGGGGTAGGGGATCAGCCCCAGCATTTT. As protein: CASSRGVGDQPQHF.

CDR3 sequence (DNA): TGTGCCAGCAGCTCGCTAGGATTGAGCGATGAGCAGTTCTTC. This gives the protein CASSSLGLSDEQFF. J is TRBJ2-1 and V is TRBV7-2; D is unclear. The germline V gene encodes CDR1 SGHTA and CDR2 FQGNSA. The CDR3 covers 14 residues. Between the trimmed V and J ends, which lost 4 bases and 8 bases, there was a span of 15 bases.